These 16 T cell receptor beta chains came from one sample sequenced in a study of vaccination and CD4 T cells after COVID-19. Via MiXCR, TCRdb re-called the PCR reads, giving one row per CDR3 protein. Of roughly 19,000 distinct CDR3 sequences in the sample, around two thirds were seen once. The input for sequencing was CD4+ T cells from blood, taken after SARS-CoV-2 vaccination. These TCRs come from a human donor who had recovered from COVID-19.

The chain couples TRBV27 to TRBJ2-5; 7 positions agree with TRBD1. Germline CDR1 and CDR2: MNHEY and SMNVEV (reference sequence). Germline trimming cut 5 bases from V and 4 bases from J; bases unmatched to any gene: 13. This CDR3 has 16 amino acids. The CDR3 reads CASSPRTGRAPETQYF. The CDR3 DNA follows: TGTGCCAGCAGTCCGCGGACAGGTCGGGCCCCAGAGACCCAGTACTTC.

This clonotype was seen only a few times. The rearrangement uses TRBV28 and TRBJ1-6; D is undetermined. CDR3 length: 16 amino acids. The V and J ends lost 4 bases and 0 bases respectively, with 10 bases between them. CDR1 and CDR2 (germline): MDHEN, SYDVKM. This CDR3 reads CASSSKRSSYNSPLHF. The CDR3, as DNA: TGTGCCAGCAGTTCAAAAAGGAGCTCCTATAATTCACCCCTCCACTTT.

The CDR3 here is CSATSQREDQETQYF. The CDR3 nucleotides read TGCAGTGCAACGTCCCAGCGGGAGGACCAAGAGACCCAGTACTTC. The chain uses TRBV20-1 and TRBJ2-5; 9 bases are a match to TRBD2. Germline lookup yields CDR1 DFQATT and CDR2 SNEGSKA (reference sequence). This CDR3 contains 15 residues. After removal of 6 bases from V and 0 bases from J, the junction contained 8 bases not matched to a gene.

The chain links TRBV7-9 to TRBJ2-1, with D tentatively TRBD2 (5 bases). Germline CDR1 and CDR2: SEHNR and FQNEAQ (reference sequence). The CDR3 sequence is 15 residues long. V lost 1 base and J 5 bases, leaving 12 bases between the germline ends. The CDR3 DNA follows: TGTGCCAGCAGCTTAGGACTACTCCTAGACAATGAGCAGTTCTTC. The encoded protein is CASSLGLLLDNEQFF.

The genes are TRBV10-2 and TRBJ2-5, with D perhaps TRBD1 or TRBD2 (5 bases each). Germline assignment: CDR1 WSHSY and CDR2 SAAADI. This CDR3 spans 13 amino acids. V lost 8 bases to trimming and J lost 1 base, with 11 bases between them. CDR3 loop: CASGGRTQETQYF. CDR3 DNA: TGCGCCAGCGGGGGACGGACCCAAGAGACCCAGTACTTC.

The rearrangement links TRBV10-3 to TRBJ1-3; perhaps TRBD1 as D (5 bases). Germline V gene sequence: CDR1 ENHRY, CDR2 SYGVKD. The CDR3 contains 16 residues. V was shortened by 6 bases and J by 8 bases, with 23 bases between the two germline ends. CDR3 amino acids: CAIRNQLVGREDTIYF. Here the CDR3 DNA reads TGTGCCATCAGGAATCAGTTGGTGGGCAGGGAGGACACCATATATTTT.

V usage is TRBV7-2 and J usage is TRBJ1-5; possibly TRBD1 for D (6 bases). The CDR3 length is 15 residues. CDR1 is SGHTA, CDR2 FQGNSA, per germline. The V end was cut by 1 base, the J end by 7 bases, with 14 bases between. The CDR3 DNA is TGTGCCAGCAGCTTAGAGGGGGGAATTTACCAGCCCCAGCATTTT. Its protein product is CASSLEGGIYQPQHF.

This clonotype has more than one count but fewer than ten. The V and J genes are TRBV6-1 and TRBJ2-6; D remains ambiguous. The CDR3 loop spans 14 amino acids. Trimming took 7 bases from V and 0 from J, leaving 7 bases between them. Germline assignment: CDR1 MNHNS and CDR2 SASEGT. The CDR3 bases are TGTGCCAGCATATCCGTCTCTGGGGCCAACGTCCTGACTTTC. It yields the protein CASISVSGANVLTF.

This chain joins TRBV5-1 and TRBJ1-3; the D is unclear. The CDR3 has 15 amino acids. V lost 4 bases and J lost 0, with 11 bases in between. From germline, CDR1 is SGHRS and CDR2 YFSETQ. The CDR3 region is CASSGSAVSGNTIYF. Here the CDR3 DNA reads TGCGCCAGCAGCGGATCAGCAGTCTCTGGAAACACCATATATTTT. The full variable domain, with the rest looked up from reference TRBV5-1 and TRBJ1-3, is KAGVTQTPRYLIKTRGQQVTLSCSPISGHRSVSWYQQTPGQGLQFLFEYFSETQRNKGNFPGRFSGRQFSNSRSEMNVSTLELGDSALYLCASSGSAVSGNTIYFGEGSWLTVV.

The genes are TRBV20-1 and TRBJ2-2; no clear D gene. CDR1 DFQATT and CDR2 SNEGSKA come from the germline V gene (reference sequence). The V and J ends lost 0 bases and 1 base respectively, with 12 bases between them. CDR3 length equals 16 residues. CDR3 in amino acids: CSARDDMWGNTGELFF. CDR3 bases: TGCAGTGCTAGAGATGACATGTGGGGGAACACCGGGGAGCTGTTTTTT.

The V gene is TRBV6-5, the J gene TRBJ2-1; D gene uncertain. Trimming stripped 2 bases from V and 5 bases from J, with 28 bases between. Germline V CDR1 and CDR2: MNHEY, SVGAGI. The CDR3 consists of 20 residues. The CDR3 reads CASSYSLKPGLKYKDNEQFF. In DNA form, the CDR3 reads TGTGCCAGCAGTTACAGCTTAAAGCCGGGTCTGAAGTACAAAGACAATGAGCAGTTCTTC.

V is TRBV12-3 or TRBV12-4 and J is TRBJ1-2; 7 bases match TRBD1. The CDR3 runs to 15 residues. The V gene end was trimmed by 5 bases and the J gene end by 2 bases; junction bases not matched to a gene: 8. The CDR3 here is CASSNNRGQNYGYTF. The CDR3 region has the DNA TGTGCCAGCAGTAACAACAGGGGTCAAAACTATGGCTACACCTTC.

The chain is built from TRBV20-1 and TRBJ2-3; D gene ambiguous. The germline V gene has CDR1 DFQATT and CDR2 SNEGSKA (reference sequence). This CDR3 has 13 residues. The V end lost 5 bases, the J end lost 10 bases, and 19 bases lay between the germline ends. CDR3 bases: TGCAGTGCTTCGAATAGGGATTTCCTATCGCAGTATTTT. Amino acid sequence: CSASNRDFLSQYF.

The chain has TRBV7-9 and TRBJ1-3, with 7 bases lining up with TRBD1. In germline, CDR1 is SEHNR, CDR2 FQNEAQ (reference sequence). The CDR3 is made up of 14 amino acids. With 5 bases clipped from V and 2 bases from J, the junction kept 3 bases outside the gene matches. The CDR3 DNA reads as TGTGCCAGCAGCACCGACAGGGCTGGAAACACCATATATTTT. Translating it yields CASSTDRAGNTIYF.

Here the CDR3 DNA reads TGTGCCAGCAGCCCAGCGGGGGAGACCCAGTACTTC. Translated: CASSPAGETQYF. The chain recombines TRBV7-9 with TRBJ2-5; the match to TRBD2 covers 7 bases. This CDR3 has 12 amino acids. The germline V gene has CDR1 SEHNR and CDR2 FQNEAQ (reference sequence). V trimming: 5 bases; J trimming: 5 bases; junction bases outside the gene matches: 2. Based on the CDR3 plus reference TRBV7-9 and TRBJ2-5, the full variable domain is DTGVSQNPRHKITKRGQNVTFRCDPISEHNRLYWYRQTLGQGPEFLTYFQNEAQLEKSRLLSDRFSAERPKGSFSTLEIQRTEQGDSAMYLCASSPAGETQYFGPGTRLLVL.

The chain couples TRBV20-1 to TRBJ2-2; tentative D call: TRBD2 (6 bases). The CDR3 runs to 15 residues. Per the germline V gene, CDR1 is DFQATT and CDR2 is SNEGSKA (reference sequence). The V end was cut by 3 bases, the J end by 5 bases, with 16 bases between. CDR3 bases: TGCAGTGCTAGCGTTGGTAGGGGAGGAACCGGGGAGCTGTTTTTT. It specifies CSASVGRGGTGELFF.